The 31 T cell receptor beta chains below all came from one sample that was sequenced in a study of blood T cells in healthy people across ages. Next came a second PCR, run for about 6 to 12 cycles, which used a sample-barcoded 5' primer along with a J-beta primer mix. One entry per CDR3 protein results from TCRdb running MiXCR on the 5' RACE reads. Among roughly 680,000 distinct CDR3 sequences listed, 45% to 60% were seen once. Input material: blood. The receptors were sampled from an elderly woman in good health.

V and J are TRBV3-1 and TRBJ1-4; the D gene is possibly TRBD1 (5 bases). From germline, CDR1 is LGHDT and CDR2 YNNKEL (reference sequence). V lost 0 bases to trimming and J lost 5 bases, with 10 bases between them. The CDR3 length is 15 residues. CDR3 loop: CASSQDPGRNEKLFF. The CDR3 DNA reads TGTGCCAGCAGCCAAGACCCGGGGCGAAATGAAAAACTGTTTTTT. The full variable domain, rest sourced from reference TRBV3-1 and TRBJ1-4, is DTAVSQTPKYLVTQMGNDKSIKCEQNLGHDTMYWYKQDSKKFLKIMFSYNNKELIINETVPNRFSPKSPDKAHLNLHINSLELGDSAVYFCASSQDPGRNEKLFFGSGTQLSVL.

This clonotype was observed a few times. The chain couples TRBV12-3 or TRBV12-4 to TRBJ2-1; TRBD1 or TRBD2 may be the D gene (5 bases each). V dropped 5 bases and J dropped 0 bases, with 8 bases sitting between them. The CDR3 runs to 14 residues. The CDR3 bases are TGTGCCAGCAGTGTGGGGGACTCCTACAATGAGCAGTTCTTC. Protein product: CASSVGDSYNEQFF.

The rearrangement uses TRBV28 and TRBJ2-1; D uncertain. The ends were cut back, 6 bases at V and 8 bases at J, with 17 bases in the middle. Germline V gene data show CDR1 as MDHEN and CDR2 as SYDVKM. CDR3 length: 14 residues. CDR3: CASSLIPGQDEQFF. CDR3 in DNA: TGTGCCAGCAGCTTAATTCCCGGGCAGGATGAGCAGTTCTTC.

This clonotype was counted many times. This chain joins TRBV20-1 and TRBJ2-4; 11 bases match TRBD2. The germline V gene encodes CDR1 DFQATT and CDR2 SNEGSKA (reference sequence). This CDR3 comprises 17 residues. With 0 bases clipped from V and 0 bases from J, the junction kept 4 bases outside the gene matches. The CDR3 bases are TGCAGTGCTAGAGACCGACTAGCGGGGTTAGCCAAAAACATTCAGTACTTC. Residues: CSARDRLAGLAKNIQYF.

This clonotype came up many times. The chain recombines TRBV15 with TRBJ2-3, with D possibly called TRBD1 or TRBD2 (7 bases each). V lost 1 base to trimming and J lost 3 bases, with 17 bases between them. The CDR3 covers 17 residues. The germline CDR1 and CDR2 sequences are LNHNV and YYDKDF (reference sequence). CDR3 in DNA: TGTGCCACCAGCAGAGTGGGGAGGGGGCGAAGGACAGATACGCAGTATTTT. It codes for CATSRVGRGRRTDTQYF.

This clonotype was counted only a few times. The chain is built from TRBV5-1 and TRBJ2-1; TRBD2 might be the D (7 bases). Germline assignment: CDR1 SGHRS and CDR2 YFSETQ. The CDR3 runs 16 residues. V was clipped by 0 bases and J by 0 bases, with 10 bases between them. The DNA of the CDR3 is TGCGCCAGCAGCTTGGAGGGGGGGCTCTCCTACAATGAGCAGTTCTTC. The encoded protein is CASSLEGGLSYNEQFF.

This clonotype was seen ten or more times. The chain couples TRBV10-3 to TRBJ2-7, with TRBD2 matching 7 bases. V was clipped by 0 bases and J by 1 base; unmatched bases: 9. The CDR3 length is 17 residues. The germline gives CDR1 ENHRY, CDR2 SYGVKD. The CDR3 sequence: CAISESRGSGLSYEQYF. CDR3 nucleotides: TGTGCCATCAGTGAGTCGAGGGGTAGCGGGCTTTCCTACGAGCAGTACTTC.

Points on this clonotype: A much larger clone differs by one base, so this may be a read error. This chain joins TRBV7-2 and TRBJ2-1; no clear D. This CDR3 comprises 13 residues. V was trimmed by 0 bases and J by 10 bases, leaving 10 bases between them. Germline-derived CDR1 and CDR2 are SGHTA and FQGNSA. This CDR3 is CASSLALADEQFF. CDR3 nucleotide sequence: TGTGCCAGCAGCTTAGCGCTGGCTGACGAGCAGTTCTTC. The variable domain in full, with the rest retrieved from reference TRBV7-2 and TRBJ2-1, is GAGVSQSPSNKVTEKGKDVELRCDPISGHTALYWYRQSLGQGLEFLIYFQGNSAPDKSGLPSDRFSAERTGGSVSTLTIQRTQQEDSAVYLCASSLALADEQFFGPGTRLTVL.

This chain uses TRBV20-1 with TRBJ2-3; D is ambiguous. Germline CDR1 is DFQATT and CDR2 is SNEGSKA (reference sequence). V was shortened by 0 bases and J by 6 bases, with 10 bases between the two germline ends. The CDR3 spans 13 residues. The CDR3 spells CSAREGSTDTQYF. In nucleotides, the CDR3 is TGCAGTGCTAGAGAAGGGTCTACTGATACGCAGTATTTT.

This clonotype came up once. This chain uses TRBV5-1 with TRBJ2-3; D gene unclear. CDR1 and CDR2 from the germline V gene are SGHRS and YFSETQ. The CDR3 consists of 16 residues. Trimming took 0 bases from V and 2 from J, leaving 13 bases between them. The CDR3 spells CASSLETGVFTDTQYF. The CDR3 nucleotides read TGCGCCAGCAGCTTGGAAACGGGCGTCTTCACAGATACGCAGTATTTT.

Only one count was recorded for this clonotype. The rearrangement uses TRBV3-1 and TRBJ2-7; tentative D call: TRBD2 (5 bases). From germline, CDR1 is LGHDT and CDR2 YNNKEL (reference sequence). The V gene lost 0 bases and the J gene lost 5 bases, with 14 bases spanning the gap. This CDR3 has 15 amino acids. CDR3: CASSQDLREGDEQYF. DNA for the CDR3: TGTGCCAGCAGCCAAGATTTACGAGAGGGAGACGAGCAGTACTTC.

This clonotype was detected only once. For the CDR3, the DNA is TGTGCCAGCAGCACGGGCGCAAACAGCCCGGAGCAGTTCTTC. This gives the protein CASSTGANSPEQFF. The chain employs TRBV7-6 and TRBJ2-1; D unclear. Deletions cut 5 bases from V and 10 bases from J, with 18 bases between. From germline, CDR1 is SGHVS and CDR2 FNYEAQ. The CDR3 sequence is 14 residues long.

There are a few counts of this clonotype. V and J are TRBV10-3 and TRBJ1-4, with D perhaps matching TRBD1 (6 bases). V was pared by 10 bases and J by 8 bases, with 20 bases between. Germline-derived CDR1 and CDR2 are ENHRY and SYGVKD. The CDR3 runs 14 residues. In nucleotides, the CDR3 is TGTGCCACCCAGGACAGCTCCGGGGGCGAAAAACTGTTTTTT. It translates to CATQDSSGGEKLFF.

The V gene is TRBV20-1, the J gene TRBJ2-7; the D is unclear. This CDR3 region has 16 residues. The germline V and J ends were trimmed by 5 bases and 0 bases, with 20 bases remaining between them. From germline, CDR1 is DFQATT and CDR2 SNEGSKA (reference sequence). The CDR3 DNA follows: TGCAGTGCTGACTTTTATGGTGGTCCGGACTCCTACGAGCAGTACTTC. It codes for CSADFYGGPDSYEQYF.

In this sample, this clonotype turned up many times. This rearrangement joins TRBV4-1 to TRBJ2-3, with D tentatively TRBD2 (5 bases). Germline V gene data show CDR1 as MGHRA and CDR2 as YSYEKL. The CDR3 contains 15 residues. The V end lost 3 bases, the J end lost 4 bases, and 14 bases lay between the germline ends. The CDR3 here is CASSQVTGGADTQYF. The CDR3 DNA follows: TGCGCCAGCAGCCAGGTGACTGGAGGAGCAGATACGCAGTATTTT.

This chain connects TRBV3-1 to TRBJ1-2; D not certain. The V end lost 2 bases, the J end lost 0 bases, and 22 bases lay between the germline ends. The length of the CDR3 is 19 residues. The germline CDR1 and CDR2 sequences are LGHDT and YNNKEL (reference sequence). The CDR3 nucleotides are TGTGCCAGCAGCCAAATGTCCCCAGCCAATGATGAAGCTAACTATGGCTACACCTTC. It yields the protein CASSQMSPANDEANYGYTF.

In its sample, this clonotype was seen many times. The chain joins TRBV28 to TRBJ2-3; D not certain. The germline CDR1 and CDR2 sequences are MDHEN and SYDVKM. The CDR3 is 15 residues long. V shed 0 bases and J shed 0 bases, with 7 bases lying between them. The CDR3 here is CASSLWTPSTDTQYF. The CDR3 nucleotides read TGTGCCAGCAGTTTATGGACACCTAGCACAGATACGCAGTATTTT.

There are many counts of this clonotype. The chain uses TRBV7-2 and TRBJ2-3, with TRBD2 matching over 10 bases. Germline CDR1 and CDR2: SGHTA and FQGNSA. The CDR3 consists of 14 residues. V lost 4 bases and J lost 6; bases outside the gene matches: 4. The CDR3 reads CASSSILAGDTQYF. The CDR3 nucleotides read TGTGCCAGCAGCTCCATACTAGCGGGGGATACGCAGTATTTT.

This clonotype was seen ten or more times. The rearrangement joins TRBV6-2 or TRBV6-3 to TRBJ2-7; TRBD2 might be the D (6 bases). V was cut by 2 bases and J by 7 bases, with 12 bases left in between. The CDR3 totals 13 residues. The germline V gene has CDR1 MNHEY and CDR2 SVGEGT. CDR3 in DNA: TGTGCCAGCAGTTACAGCGAGGCGGGAGAGCAGTACTTC. This translates into CASSYSEAGEQYF.

The chain couples TRBV6-6 to TRBJ1-1; no clear D. CDR1 and CDR2 (germline): MNHNY, SVGAGI (reference sequence). CDR3 length: 12 residues. V gave up 0 bases and J gave up 12 bases, with 11 bases separating them. CDR3 loop: CASSYSPGRTFF. CDR3 in DNA: TGTGCCAGCAGTTACTCGCCGGGTAGAACTTTCTTT.

Turning to this clonotype: This could be a read error, since a much larger clone is one nucleotide away. The rearrangement joins TRBV27 to TRBJ2-6; D gene unclear. Germline V gives CDR1 MNHEY, CDR2 SMNVEV (reference sequence). CDR3 length: 14 amino acids. V was trimmed by 5 bases and J by 9 bases, leaving 14 bases between them. The CDR3 coding sequence is TGTGCCAGCAGTCCCCGGCCTTCCGTCAACGTCCTGACTTTC. This translates into CASSPRPSVNVLTF.

The chain employs TRBV30 and TRBJ2-2; 9 bases are a match to TRBD1. Trimming at V came to 2 bases and at J to 6 bases, leaving 4 bases not matched to a gene. The CDR3 covers 14 residues. The germline V gene has CDR1 GTSNPN and CDR2 SVGIG (reference sequence). The CDR3 DNA follows: TGTGCCTGGAGTACAGGGGGCTACGCCGGGGAGCTGTTTTTT. This gives the protein CAWSTGGYAGELFF. Looking up the rest from reference TRBV30 and TRBJ2-2 gives the full variable domain: SQTIHQWPATLVQPVGSPLSLECTVEGTSNPNLYWYRQAAGRGLQLLFYSVGIGQISSEVPQNLSASRPQDRQFILSSKKLLLSDSGFYLCAWSTGGYAGELFFGEGSRLTVL.

The V gene is TRBV10-3, the J gene TRBJ1-1; D is uncertain. Between the trimmed V and J ends, which lost 5 bases and 8 bases, there was a span of 15 bases. This CDR3 region has 13 residues. From germline, CDR1 is ENHRY and CDR2 SYGVKD. The CDR3, as DNA: TGTGCCATCAGTCAAGACGGGTGGAGCGAAGCTTTCTTT. It is translated as CAISQDGWSEAFF.

The gene calls are TRBV5-6 and TRBJ1-1, with D maybe TRBD1 (5 bases). CDR3 length: 15 residues. Trimming shortened V by 0 bases and J by 4 bases, and 13 bases separated the two germline ends. Germline assignment: CDR1 SGHDT and CDR2 YYEEEE. CDR3 residues: CASSLAGVGSTEAFF. CDR3 bases: TGTGCCAGCAGCTTGGCGGGGGTCGGGAGCACTGAAGCTTTCTTT. The variable domain in full, completed from reference TRBV5-6 and TRBJ1-1, reads DAGVTQSPTHLIKTRGQQVTLRCSPKSGHDTVSWYQQALGQGPQFIFQYYEEEERQRGNFPDRFSGHQFPNYSSELNVNALLLGDSALYLCASSLAGVGSTEAFFGQGTRLTVV.

The chain employs TRBV4-1 and TRBJ2-1; no definite D call. CDR1 is MGHRA, CDR2 YSYEKL, per germline. The CDR3 length is 13 residues. V lost 5 bases to trimming and J lost 4 bases, with 9 bases between them. The DNA for the CDR3 is TGCGCCAGCAGCGTCCGTGCATACAATGAGCAGTTCTTC. Protein: CASSVRAYNEQFF.

The chain couples TRBV5-1 to TRBJ2-2; tentatively, D is TRBD1 or TRBD2 (5 bases each). Germline loops: CDR1 SGHRS, CDR2 YFSETQ. The V and J ends lost 9 bases and 4 bases respectively, with 19 bases between them. The CDR3 runs 15 residues. CDR3 in amino acids: CATATGQTSTGELFF. The CDR3 region has the DNA TGCGCCACCGCTACGGGGCAGACTTCCACCGGGGAGCTGTTTTTT.

The V call is TRBV2, the J call TRBJ2-2; a possible D gene is TRBD2 (6 bases). Trimming took off 6 bases at V and 1 base at J, with 12 bases between the two ends. Germline V lookup: CDR1 SNHLY, CDR2 FYNNEI. The CDR3 loop spans 15 amino acids. The CDR3 bases are TGTGCCAGCAGCGTAGCGGAGGGGAACACCGGGGAGCTGTTTTTT. It specifies CASSVAEGNTGELFF.

This clonotype was detected a few times. An end of the junction does not agree with germline; a read error may underlie this. The J gene is TRBJ2-5, the V gene TRBV29-1; tentative D call: TRBD1 (6 bases). CDR1 and CDR2 from the germline V gene are SQVTM and ANQGSEA. This CDR3 has 12 residues. The CDR3 DNA follows: TGCAGTGTTGGGACATTCCAAGAGACCCAGTACTTC. Translation: CSVGTFQETQYF.

This clonotype showed up just once. A much bigger clone sits one base away, suggesting this may be a read error. The chain has TRBV5-8 and TRBJ2-3; maybe TRBD2 (5 bases). Germline V CDR1 and CDR2: SGHTS, YDEGEE. The V gene lost 1 base and the J gene lost 4 bases, with 19 bases spanning the gap. This CDR3 has 17 residues. This CDR3 is CASSLSLILVSADTQYF. The CDR3 region has the DNA TGTGCCAGCAGCTTGAGTCTGATCCTAGTTAGCGCAGATACGCAGTATTTT.

This sequence joins TRBV20-1 and TRBJ2-1; a weak D match, TRBD2 (6 bases). Germline V gene data show CDR1 as DFQATT and CDR2 as SNEGSKA (reference sequence). The CDR3 consists of 11 residues. Trimming took off 2 bases at V and 10 bases at J, with 9 bases between the two ends. The CDR3 region has the DNA TGCAGTGCTAGACCGGGAGAAGAGCAGTTCTTC. Encoded protein: CSARPGEEQFF.

The chain employs TRBV6-5 and TRBJ2-3, with D unresolved. Per germline, CDR1 MNHEY and CDR2 SVGAGI. Trimming removed 6 bases at V and 2 bases at J, with 12 bases between. The CDR3 consists of 14 residues. The CDR3 spells CASSRSDITDTQYF. The CDR3 DNA follows: TGTGCCAGCAGCCGAAGCGACATCACAGATACGCAGTATTTT.